In this sample, the clone carrying this TCR beta chain turned up a few times. Its antigen remains unidentified. The sample belongs to a study of T cell repertoires in cytomegalovirus infection. As for the study in general: Both a matching HLA type and CMV infection were indicated by public TCR beta signatures.

MiXCR, applied by TCRdb to the reads, yields one record per CDR3 protein. The table has over 200,000 distinct CDR3 sequences, roughly 15% seen once; the top ten hold around 9%. Whole-study findings and limits: People with CMV and the relevant HLA were identified by cumulative public TCR beta family frequency. Clonotypes of TCR beta that were HLA-C-restricted and CMV-specific dominated the ex vivo response.

This TCR came from a human donor in good health (CMV status not recorded). Some clones in this sample may be carry-over from other donors' samples. Source material: PBMCs.

This CDR3 is CATSDPGQDPDTQYF. The DNA of the CDR3 is TGTGCCACCAGTGATCCCGGACAGGACCCAGATACGCAGTATTTT. V usage is TRBV24-1 and J usage is TRBJ2-3, with 7 nucleotides matching TRBD1. The ends lost 3 bases at V and 4 bases at J; junction bases unmatched: 6. CDR3 size: 15 residues. Germline values: CDR1 KGHDR, CDR2 SFDVKD.